The T cell receptor beta chain under discussion was sequenced for a study of T-cell reconstitution after alpha-beta-depleted transplantation in children. The study, taken as a whole, reports: After one year, T-cell counts and TCRbeta diversity mostly came from new T cells. In patients about two months after transplant, alpha-beta T cells reportedly arose from several hundred expanded graft clones. There were some patients whose high TCRbeta diversity at day 60 came from surviving recipient T cells and thymic progenitors.

V lost 3 bases and J lost 3; bases outside the gene matches: 3. The CDR3 runs 14 residues. Germline V lookup: CDR1 SGHRS, CDR2 YFSETQ. A library of TCRbeta sequences, prepared with unique molecular identifiers, was generated. Each CDR3 protein is one row after TCRdb ran MiXCR on the PCR reads. The sample consists of about 980,000 distinct CDR3 sequences, about 30% of them appearing once. Comment on this clonotype: Its matching antigen is unknown.

The specimen was PBMCs, mostly from graft donor cells, collected 360 days after TCRalphabeta/CD19-depleted stem cell transplant. The sequence was collected from a boy under two years old who had a stem cell transplant for SCID, so the T cells may come from the graft donor. This chain joins TRBV5-1 and TRBJ2-1, with 7 bases fitting TRBD1. Written as DNA, the CDR3 is TGCGCCAGCAGCTGGACAGGTGACTACAATGAGCAGTTCTTC. Protein: CASSWTGDYNEQFF.